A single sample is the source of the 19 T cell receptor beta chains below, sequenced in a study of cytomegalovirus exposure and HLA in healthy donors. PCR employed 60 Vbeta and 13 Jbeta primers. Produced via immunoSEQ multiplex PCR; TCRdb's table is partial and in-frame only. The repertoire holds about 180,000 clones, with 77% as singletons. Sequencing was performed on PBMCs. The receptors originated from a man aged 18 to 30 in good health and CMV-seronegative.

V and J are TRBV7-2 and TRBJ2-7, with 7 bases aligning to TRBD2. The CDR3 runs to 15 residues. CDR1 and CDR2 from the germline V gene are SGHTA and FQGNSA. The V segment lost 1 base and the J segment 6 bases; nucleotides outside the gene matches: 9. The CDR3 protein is CASSLGWGGSPEQYF. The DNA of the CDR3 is TGTGCCAGCAGCTTAGGGTGGGGCGGGAGCCCCGAGCAGTACTTC.

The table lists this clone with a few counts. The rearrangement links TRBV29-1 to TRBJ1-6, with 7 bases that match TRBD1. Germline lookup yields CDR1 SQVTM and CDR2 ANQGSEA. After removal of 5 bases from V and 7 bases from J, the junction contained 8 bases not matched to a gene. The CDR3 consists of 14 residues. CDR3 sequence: CSVQTGTENSPLHF. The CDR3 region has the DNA TGCAGCGTTCAGACCGGGACAGAAAATTCACCCCTCCACTTT. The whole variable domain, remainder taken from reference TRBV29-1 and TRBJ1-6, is SAVISQKPSRDICQRGTSLTIQCQVDSQVTMMFWYRQQPGQSLTLIATANQGSEATYESGFVIDKFPISRPNLTFSTLTVSNMSPEDSSIYLCSVQTGTENSPLHFGNGTRLTVT.

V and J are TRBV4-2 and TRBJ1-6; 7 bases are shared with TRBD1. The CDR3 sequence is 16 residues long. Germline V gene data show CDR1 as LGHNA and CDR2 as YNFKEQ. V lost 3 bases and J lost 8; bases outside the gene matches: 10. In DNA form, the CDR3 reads TGTGCCAGCAGCCAGGGACAGACTTTGAGTGATTCACCCCTCCACTTT. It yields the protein CASSQGQTLSDSPLHF.

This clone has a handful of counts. CDR3 in DNA: TGTGCCAGCAGCTTAGGGGCCCGGCGGGGATACGAGCAGTACTTC. Protein product: CASSLGARRGYEQYF. The chain joins TRBV7-2 to TRBJ2-7, with D perhaps TRBD2 (6 bases). The germline gives CDR1 SGHTA, CDR2 FQGNSA. V was cut by 1 base and J by 4 bases, with 14 bases left in between. CDR3 size: 15 residues. Filled out from reference TRBV7-2 and TRBJ2-7, the complete variable domain reads GAGVSQSPSNKVTEKGKDVELRCDPISGHTALYWYRQSLGQGLEFLIYFQGNSAPDKSGLPSDRFSAERTGGSVSTLTIQRTQQEDSAVYLCASSLGARRGYEQYFGPGTRLTVT.

This CDR3 is CASRLGLAGGQGTQYF. The CDR3 region has the DNA TGCGCCAGCAGACTGGGACTAGCGGGGGGGCAGGGTACGCAGTATTTT. The chain combines TRBV5-1 with TRBJ2-3, with TRBD2 matching 16 bases. Germline V gene data show CDR1 as SGHRS and CDR2 as YFSETQ. The CDR3 extends over 16 amino acids. Trimming cost V 5 bases and J 8 bases; bases outside gene matches: 8.

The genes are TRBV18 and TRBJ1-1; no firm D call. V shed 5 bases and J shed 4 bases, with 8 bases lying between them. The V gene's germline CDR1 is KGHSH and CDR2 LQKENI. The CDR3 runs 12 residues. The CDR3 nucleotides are TGTGCCAGCTCAGCGTCTGGCACTGAAGCTTTCTTT. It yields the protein CASSASGTEAFF.

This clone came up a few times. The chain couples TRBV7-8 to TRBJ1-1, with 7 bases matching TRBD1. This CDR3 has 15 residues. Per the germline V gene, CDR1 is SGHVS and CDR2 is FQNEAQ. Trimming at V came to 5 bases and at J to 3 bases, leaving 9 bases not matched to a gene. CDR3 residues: CASSVRETGYTEAFF. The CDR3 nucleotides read TGTGCCAGCAGCGTCAGGGAGACAGGGTACACTGAAGCTTTCTTT.

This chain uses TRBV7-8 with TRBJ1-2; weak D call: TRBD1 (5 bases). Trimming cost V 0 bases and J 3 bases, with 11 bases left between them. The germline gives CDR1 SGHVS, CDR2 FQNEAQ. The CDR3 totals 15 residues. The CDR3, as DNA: TGTGCCAGCAGCTTAGCGCCGGCAGGGTACTATGGCTACACCTTC. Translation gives CASSLAPAGYYGYTF.

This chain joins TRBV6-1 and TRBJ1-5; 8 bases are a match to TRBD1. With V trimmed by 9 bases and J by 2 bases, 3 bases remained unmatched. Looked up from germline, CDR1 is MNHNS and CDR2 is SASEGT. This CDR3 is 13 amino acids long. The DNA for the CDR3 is TGTGCCAGTGTGACAGGGGGCAATCAGCCCCAGCATTTT. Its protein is CASVTGGNQPQHF.

The CDR3 reads CASSIPSGSEQYF. CDR3 DNA sequence: TGTGCCAGTAGTATCCCCTCCGGGAGCGAGCAGTACTTC. V and J are TRBV19 and TRBJ2-7; weak D call: TRBD2 (6 bases). Per germline, CDR1 LNHDA and CDR2 SQIVND (reference sequence). This CDR3 contains 13 residues. Trimming left V 3 bases short and J 6 bases short, with 12 bases between.

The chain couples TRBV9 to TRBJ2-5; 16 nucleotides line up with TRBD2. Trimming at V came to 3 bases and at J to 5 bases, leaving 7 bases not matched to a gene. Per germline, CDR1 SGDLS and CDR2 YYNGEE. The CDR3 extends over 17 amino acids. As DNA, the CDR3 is TGTGCCAGCAGCGCCGGGACTAGCGGGGGGGCCTGGGAGACCCAGTACTTC. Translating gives CASSAGTSGGAWETQYF.

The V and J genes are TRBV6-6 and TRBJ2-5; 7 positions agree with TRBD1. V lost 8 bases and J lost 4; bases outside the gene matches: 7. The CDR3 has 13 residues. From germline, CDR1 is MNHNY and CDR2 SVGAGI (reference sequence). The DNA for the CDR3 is TGTGCCAGCGAACAAGGGGGCACAGAGACCCAGTACTTC. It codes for CASEQGGTETQYF.

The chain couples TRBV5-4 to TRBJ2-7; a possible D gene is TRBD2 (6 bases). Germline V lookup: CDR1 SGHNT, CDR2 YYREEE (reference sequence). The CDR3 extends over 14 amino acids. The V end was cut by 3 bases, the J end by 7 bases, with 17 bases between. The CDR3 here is CASSYRGDLGEQYF. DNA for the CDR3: TGTGCCAGCAGCTACCGAGGGGACTTGGGTGAGCAGTACTTC.

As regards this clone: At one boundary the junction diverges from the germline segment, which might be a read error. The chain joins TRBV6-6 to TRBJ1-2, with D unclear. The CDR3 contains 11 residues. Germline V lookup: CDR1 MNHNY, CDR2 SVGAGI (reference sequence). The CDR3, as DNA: TGTGCCAGCAGTCTCCAGTTGGTAGCGGCCTTC. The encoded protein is CASSLQLVAAF.

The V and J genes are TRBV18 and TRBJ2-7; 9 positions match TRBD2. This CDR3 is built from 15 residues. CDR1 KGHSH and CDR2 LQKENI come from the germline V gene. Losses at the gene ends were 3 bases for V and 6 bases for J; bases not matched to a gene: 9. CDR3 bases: TGTGCCAGCTCACCCATGGCGGGAGGGCCGGTCGAGCAGTACTTC. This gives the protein CASSPMAGGPVEQYF. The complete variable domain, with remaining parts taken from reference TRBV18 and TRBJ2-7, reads NAGVMQNPRHLVRRRGQEARLRCSPMKGHSHVYWYRQLPEEGLKFMVYLQKENIIDESGMPKERFSAEFPKEGPSILRIQQVVRGDSAAYFCASSPMAGGPVEQYFGPGTRLTVT.

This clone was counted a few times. CDR3 nucleotide sequence: TGTGCCAGCAGTTCCCTGACTAGCGGGGGCAATGAGCAGTTCTTC. It translates to CASSSLTSGGNEQFF. This chain links TRBV6-5 with TRBJ2-1, with 12 bases identical to TRBD2. The V gene end was trimmed by 4 bases and the J gene end by 6 bases; junction bases not matched to a gene: 4. CDR3 length equals 15 residues. Germline lookup yields CDR1 MNHEY and CDR2 SVGAGI.

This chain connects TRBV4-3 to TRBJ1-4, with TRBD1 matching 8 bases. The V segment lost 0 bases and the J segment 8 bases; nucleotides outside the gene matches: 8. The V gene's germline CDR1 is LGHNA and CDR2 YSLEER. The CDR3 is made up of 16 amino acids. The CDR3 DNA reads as TGCGCCAGCAGCCAAGATCAGGGGGCGGGCGGAGAAAAACTGTTTTTT. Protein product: CASSQDQGAGGEKLFF.

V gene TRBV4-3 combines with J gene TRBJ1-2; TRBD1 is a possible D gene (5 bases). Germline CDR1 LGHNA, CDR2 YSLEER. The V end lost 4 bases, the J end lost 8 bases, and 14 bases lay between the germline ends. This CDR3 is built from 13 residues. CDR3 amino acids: CASSPGEERGYTF. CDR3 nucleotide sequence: TGCGCCAGCAGCCCGGGGGAGGAGAGGGGCTACACCTTC.

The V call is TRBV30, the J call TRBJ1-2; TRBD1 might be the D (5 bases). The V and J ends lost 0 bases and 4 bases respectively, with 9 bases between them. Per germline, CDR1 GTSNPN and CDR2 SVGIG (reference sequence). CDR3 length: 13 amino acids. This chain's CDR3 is CAWSVGQGYGYTF. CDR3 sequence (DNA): TGTGCCTGGAGTGTTGGCCAGGGCTATGGCTACACCTTC. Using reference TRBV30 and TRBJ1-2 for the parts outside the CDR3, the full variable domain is SQTIHQWPATLVQPVGSPLSLECTVEGTSNPNLYWYRQAAGRGLQLLFYSVGIGQISSEVPQNLSASRPQDRQFILSSKKLLLSDSGFYLCAWSVGQGYGYTFGSGTRLTVV.